The present TCR beta chain was sequenced within a study of blood T cell repertoires in COVID-19. Looking at the study overall: The United States, Italy and Spain provided the acute and convalescent COVID-19 samples.

This clone was counted between two and nine times. Clones were read by immunoSEQ multiplex PCR, and TCRdb kept only the in-frame ones, dropping some. The table lists about 120,000 clones, 85% to 90% of them singletons. The ends lost 5 bases at V and 5 bases at J; junction bases unmatched: 5. Germline CDR1 and CDR2: SQVTM and ANQGSEA. This CDR3 has 12 amino acids. What was sequenced was peripheral blood. The TCR originated in a man at least 80 years old with acute or convalescent COVID-19. The V gene is TRBV29-1, the J gene TRBJ2-5, with 7 bases identical to TRBD1. The CDR3 reads CSVMQDRETQYF. The DNA of the CDR3 is TGCAGCGTTATGCAGGACAGGGAGACCCAGTACTTC. The full variable domain, completed using reference TRBV29-1 and TRBJ2-5, is SAVISQKPSRDICQRGTSLTIQCQVDSQVTMMFWYRQQPGQSLTLIATANQGSEATYESGFVIDKFPISRPNLTFSTLTVSNMSPEDSSIYLCSVMQDRETQYFGPGTRLLVL.